This TCR beta chain is from a study of monozygotic twins with inflammatory bowel disease. Every TCR library used about 3,200 ng of total RNA. TCRdb reprocessed the 5' RACE reads; each CDR3 protein has one entry and no DNA is given. The repertoire table contains under 200,000 distinct CDR3 sequences. For this clonotype: Antigen: not known.

Blood samples measuring roughly 2.6 ml were taken per donor. Study-level points and caveats: The existence of one strong signal or clonotype linked to IBD lacked support. It was in IBD patients that TCRbeta diversity (inverse Simpson) was lower than in healthy co-twins.

CDR3 size: 14 residues. Germline V CDR1 and CDR2: KGHDR, SFDVKD. Sequencing was carried out using blood. The TCR comes from a human donor with ulcerative colitis or Crohn's disease, or a healthy co-twin of an affected twin (not recorded which). The chain has TRBV24-1 and TRBJ2-3; lacking DNA, the TRBD1 call made by TCRdb goes unchecked. The CDR3: CATSDRQGADTQYF.